Below are 25 T cell receptor beta chains sequenced from a single sample in a study of CD8 T cells in ankylosing spondylitis (dated by TCRdb to about 2017). Library construction relied on 5' RACE. TCRdb lists the instrument as Illumina HiSeq 2500. TCRdb cleaned the public reads at Q25 with fastp, built clones with MiXCR and kept in-frame beta chains. One record per CDR3 amino acid sequence lists the most common genes and DNA. The sample yields under 150,000 distinct CDR3 sequences; roughly 15% were counted once. The ten largest clones capture almost 3% of the sample. Sequenced: blood, either unsorted or a sorted T cell fraction (not recorded which). All receptors derive from a female donor with ankylosing spondylitis or in good health (not recorded which).

This clonotype was counted ten times or more. This chain joins TRBV5-1 and TRBJ2-1; 9 nucleotides match TRBD2. Trimming at V came to 0 bases and at J to 5 bases, leaving 6 bases not matched to a gene. This CDR3 has 16 amino acids. Germline V gives CDR1 SGHRS, CDR2 YFSETQ. As DNA, the CDR3 is TGCGCCAGCAGCTTGGCCATAGCGGGGGCCCACAATGAGCAGTTCTTC. Amino acids: CASSLAIAGAHNEQFF.

This clonotype was observed many times. This rearrangement joins TRBV12-3 or TRBV12-4 to TRBJ1-5, with TRBD1 matching over 9 bases. The junction had 4 bases not matched to a gene; V was cut back by 6 bases and J by 1 base. The CDR3 is made up of 15 amino acids. The CDR3 loop is CASSSTGGSNQPQHF. The CDR3 DNA follows: TGTGCCAGCAGCTCCACAGGGGGCAGCAATCAGCCCCAGCATTTT.

The chain joins TRBV15 to TRBJ2-1; 12 nucleotides match TRBD2. Germline-derived CDR1 and CDR2 are LNHNV and YYDKDF (reference sequence). The CDR3 length is 17 residues. The ends lost 0 bases at V and 12 bases at J; junction bases unmatched: 12. CDR3 sequence reads: CATSRDSASGRAWGQFF. CDR3 nucleotide sequence: TGTGCCACCAGCAGAGATTCCGCTAGCGGGAGGGCCTGGGGGCAGTTCTTC.

The chain recombines TRBV12-3 or TRBV12-4 with TRBJ1-5; possible D gene TRBD1, 6 bases. Trimming pared 1 base from V and 6 bases from J, leaving 16 bases between. The CDR3 is made up of 16 amino acids. This chain's CDR3 is CASSLGAGTRAQPQHF. The CDR3, as DNA: TGTGCCAGCAGTTTAGGGGCAGGGACAAGGGCTCAGCCCCAGCATTTT.

The CDR3 DNA sequence: TGTGCCAGCAGACAGGGGATTTGGGAACTAAAAGAGACCCAGTACTTC. This encodes CASRQGIWELKETQYF. The chain carries TRBV7-8 and TRBJ2-5, with 7 bases lining up with TRBD1. The germline V gene has CDR1 SGHVS and CDR2 FQNEAQ. V shed 6 bases and J 3 bases; nucleotides not matched to a gene: 13. The CDR3 covers 16 residues.

At least ten counts were recorded for this clonotype. V and J are TRBV9 and TRBJ2-3; the D call may be TRBD1 or TRBD2 (5 bases each). Trimming removed 8 bases at V and 2 bases at J, with 15 bases between. The CDR3 length is 14 residues. From germline, CDR1 is SGDLS and CDR2 YYNGEE. The CDR3 is CARSGRFYTDTQYF. CDR3 bases: TGTGCCAGGTCAGGGAGATTCTACACAGATACGCAGTATTTT. The variable domain in full, with the rest retrieved from reference TRBV9 and TRBJ2-3, is DSGVTQTPKHLITATGQRVTLRCSPRSGDLSVYWYQQSLDQGLQFLIQYYNGEERAKGNILERFSAQQFPDLHSELNLSSLELGDSALYFCARSGRFYTDTQYFGPGTRLTVL.

This clonotype was detected many times. The V call is TRBV5-1, the J call TRBJ2-1, with 7 nucleotides matching TRBD2. The CDR3 is 15 amino acids. The germline V gene has CDR1 SGHRS and CDR2 YFSETQ. The V gene end was trimmed by 4 bases and the J gene end by 4 bases; junction bases not matched to a gene: 8. The CDR3 protein is CASSGMLAAYNEQFF. The DNA for the CDR3 is TGCGCCAGCAGCGGAATGCTAGCGGCATACAATGAGCAGTTCTTC.

This clonotype was found many times. The chain joins TRBV6-6 to TRBJ2-7; D is possibly TRBD1 (5 bases). Trimming cost V 6 bases and J 7 bases, with 16 bases left between them. The CDR3 loop spans 13 amino acids. Germline CDR1 MNHNY, CDR2 SVGAGI (reference sequence). The chain's CDR3 is CASRESRAIEQYF. The CDR3 DNA follows: TGTGCCAGCAGAGAGTCCAGGGCGATTGAGCAGTACTTC.

The chain employs TRBV10-3 and TRBJ2-5; TRBD2 might be the D (5 bases). CDR3 length: 16 residues. Trimming pared 2 bases from V and 2 bases from J, leaving 15 bases between. From germline, CDR1 is ENHRY and CDR2 SYGVKD. The CDR3 region is CAISEARVTGQETQYF. CDR3 in DNA: TGTGCCATCAGTGAGGCTCGTGTAACGGGGCAAGAGACCCAGTACTTC.

This clonotype was counted many times. This chain links TRBV9 with TRBJ1-2, with 11 bases identical to TRBD1. The J segment lost 14 bases and the V segment lost 0 bases, leaving 12 bases of the junction unmatched. Germline CDR1 SGDLS, CDR2 YYNGEE. This CDR3 contains 15 residues. The CDR3 bases are TGTGCCAGCAGCGTAGAGGCTGGACAGGGGGCCGGTTTGACCTTC. This encodes CASSVEAGQGAGLTF.

This clonotype has a handful of counts. The chain carries TRBV6-1 and TRBJ2-6; D is ambiguous. Trimming pared 0 bases from V and 1 base from J, leaving 4 bases between. The germline CDR1 and CDR2 sequences are MNHNS and SASEGT. There are 15 residues in the CDR3. The CDR3 loop is CASSEAGSGANVLTF. The CDR3 DNA follows: TGTGCCAGCAGTGAAGCGGGATCTGGGGCCAACGTCCTGACTTTC.

As to this clonotype: This clone may be a read error of a much larger clone one base away. This chain uses TRBV5-1 with TRBJ2-1; TRBD1 matches 7 bases. Germline V CDR1 and CDR2: SGHRS, YFSETQ. The CDR3 sequence is 15 residues long. In DNA form, the CDR3 reads TGCGCCAGCAGCCATGACAGGGAGACCTACAATGACCAGTTCTTC. Translation gives CASSHDRETYNDQFF.

This rearrangement joins TRBV5-1 to TRBJ2-7, with a tentative D call TRBD1 (6 bases). Trimming stripped 0 bases from V and 3 bases from J, with 7 bases between. CDR3 size: 13 residues. Germline CDR1 SGHRS, CDR2 YFSETQ. The CDR3 protein is CASSLGTVYEQYF. The CDR3 DNA sequence: TGCGCCAGCAGCTTGGGGACAGTCTACGAGCAGTACTTC.

The chain is built from TRBV10-2 and TRBJ2-7; D perhaps matches TRBD1 (6 bases). Trimming took off 6 bases at V and 2 bases at J, with 14 bases between the two ends. Germline V gene sequence: CDR1 WSHSY, CDR2 SAAADI. The CDR3 spans 14 residues. This CDR3 reads CASRMGHITYEQYF. CDR3 bases: TGCGCCAGCAGGATGGGACATATAACCTACGAGCAGTACTTC.

This clonotype was observed at least ten times. The gene calls are TRBV4-1 and TRBJ2-1; D unresolved. V gave up 4 bases and J gave up 9 bases, with 13 bases separating them. The CDR3 extends over 13 amino acids. Germline CDR1 MGHRA, CDR2 YSYEKL. CDR3 residues: CASSPVGFGEQFF. The CDR3 DNA reads as TGCGCCAGCAGCCCCGTCGGCTTCGGTGAGCAGTTCTTC.

At least ten counts were recorded for this clonotype. V usage is TRBV5-5 and J usage is TRBJ1-1; possibly TRBD1 for D (5 bases). V lost 6 bases and J lost 3, with 12 bases in between. The V gene's germline CDR1 is SGHKS and CDR2 YYEKEE (reference sequence). CDR3 size: 13 residues. CDR3 residues: CASTGLGDTEAFF. In nucleotides, the CDR3 is TGTGCCAGCACTGGTTTGGGGGACACTGAAGCTTTCTTT.

This chain joins TRBV20-1 and TRBJ2-3, with D unclear. The CDR3 loop spans 13 amino acids. Germline V gene sequence: CDR1 DFQATT, CDR2 SNEGSKA (reference sequence). Trimming stripped 5 bases from V and 7 bases from J, with 16 bases between. The CDR3 bases are TGCAGTGCTCACGGTCTAGATACTAATACGCAGTATTTT. As protein: CSAHGLDTNTQYF.

This clonotype was counted at least ten times. This chain joins TRBV24-1 and TRBJ1-4; unclear D gene. The CDR3 length is 14 residues. Germline CDR1 KGHDR, CDR2 SFDVKD. The V end lost 8 bases, the J end lost 6 bases, and 15 bases lay between the germline ends. CDR3 region: CATIVETDDEKLFF. In DNA, the CDR3 is TGTGCCACCATAGTCGAGACGGATGATGAAAAACTGTTTTTT.

The CDR3: CASSFNRNTEAFF. CDR3 nucleotides: TGTGCCAGCAGCTTTAACAGGAACACTGAAGCTTTCTTT. J is TRBJ1-1 and V is TRBV7-2; D call uncertain. This CDR3 region has 13 residues. V lost 3 bases and J lost 1, with 6 bases in between. Germline-derived CDR1 and CDR2 are SGHTA and FQGNSA.

On this clonotype itself: Since a much larger clone is just one base distant, this may be a read error. The genes are TRBV5-1 and TRBJ2-3; D not resolved. CDR3 length: 16 amino acids. Germline V lookup: CDR1 SGHRS, CDR2 YFSETQ. CDR3 residues: CVSSLADAGGTDTQYF. The CDR3 DNA is TGCGTCAGCAGCTTGGCAGACGCTGGGGGCACAGATACGCAGTATTTT.

This chain uses TRBV13 with TRBJ2-3; D perhaps matches TRBD1 (6 bases). V dropped 5 bases and J dropped 3 bases, with 12 bases sitting between them. Germline V gene data show CDR1 as PRHDT and CDR2 as FYEKMQ (reference sequence). CDR3 length: 14 amino acids. The CDR3 nucleotides are TGTGCCAGCAGCGATCCAGGGGTGACAGATACGCAGTATTTT. Amino acids: CASSDPGVTDTQYF. The variable domain in full, completed from reference TRBV13 and TRBJ2-3, reads AAGVIQSPRHLIKEKRETATLKCYPIPRHDTVYWYQQGPGQDPQFLISFYEKMQSDKGSIPDRFSAQQFSDYHSELNMSSLELGDSALYFCASSDPGVTDTQYFGPGTRLTVL.

This clonotype was detected ten times or more. The chain is built from TRBV7-9 and TRBJ1-4; weak D call: TRBD1 (6 bases). The CDR3 spans 17 residues. The V end was cut by 4 bases, the J end by 0 bases, with 15 bases between. Germline V CDR1 and CDR2: SEHNR, FQNEAQ (reference sequence). The CDR3 loop is CASSSPWGQPTNEKLFF. Written as DNA, the CDR3 is TGTGCCAGCAGCTCGCCGTGGGGGCAGCCAACTAATGAAAAACTGTTTTTT. The whole variable domain, filled in from reference TRBV7-9 and TRBJ1-4, reads DTGVSQNPRHKITKRGQNVTFRCDPISEHNRLYWYRQTLGQGPEFLTYFQNEAQLEKSRLLSDRFSAERPKGSFSTLEIQRTEQGDSAMYLCASSSPWGQPTNEKLFFGSGTQLSVL.

This clonotype was recorded at least ten times. The chain is built from TRBV6-1 and TRBJ1-1, with D possibly TRBD1 on 5 matching bases. CDR3 length equals 13 residues. The germline V and J ends were trimmed by 7 bases and 5 bases, with 14 bases remaining between them. Germline loops: CDR1 MNHNS, CDR2 SASEGT. This CDR3 reads CASTPGGVTEAFF. For the CDR3, the DNA is TGTGCCAGCACCCCGGGGGGGGTGACTGAAGCTTTCTTT.

As to this clonotype: A read error may explain this, as a much larger clone is one base away. This chain links TRBV5-1 with TRBJ2-1, with D possibly being TRBD1 or TRBD2 (5 bases each). Trimming stripped 5 bases from V and 2 bases from J, with 14 bases between. The germline CDR1 and CDR2 sequences are SGHRS and YFSETQ. The CDR3 has 15 residues. The CDR3 loop reads CASRSDRGAYNEQFF. CDR3 DNA: TGCGCCAGCAGAAGTGACAGAGGGGCCTACAATGAGCAGTTCTTC.

DNA for the CDR3: TGTGCCAGCAGCCCCGGACAGGGACTGGGCTACACCTTC. Encoded protein: CASSPGQGLGYTF. V gene TRBV3-1 combines with J gene TRBJ1-2; 8 nucleotides align to TRBD1. V dropped 4 bases and J dropped 8; count of bases not matched to a gene: 6. The CDR3 is 13 amino acids. Germline V gene lookup returns CDR1 LGHDT and CDR2 YNNKEL (reference sequence).